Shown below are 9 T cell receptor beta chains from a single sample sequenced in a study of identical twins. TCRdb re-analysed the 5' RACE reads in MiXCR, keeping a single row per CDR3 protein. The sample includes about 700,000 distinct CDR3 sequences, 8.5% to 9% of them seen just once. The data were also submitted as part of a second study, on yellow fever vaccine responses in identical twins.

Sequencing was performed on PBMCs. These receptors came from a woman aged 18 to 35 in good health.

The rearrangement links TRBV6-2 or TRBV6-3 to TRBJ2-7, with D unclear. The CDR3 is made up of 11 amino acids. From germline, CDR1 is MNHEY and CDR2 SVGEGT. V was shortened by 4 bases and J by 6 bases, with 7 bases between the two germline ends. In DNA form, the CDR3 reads TGTGCCAGCAGTTTGTATGGCGAGCAGTACTTC. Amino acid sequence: CASSLYGEQYF.

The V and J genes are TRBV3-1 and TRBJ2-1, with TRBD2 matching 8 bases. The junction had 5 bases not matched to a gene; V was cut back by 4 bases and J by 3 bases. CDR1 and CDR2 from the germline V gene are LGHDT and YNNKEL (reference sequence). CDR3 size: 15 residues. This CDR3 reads CASSLRGVDYNEQFF. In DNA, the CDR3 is TGTGCCAGCAGCCTGCGGGGGGTAGACTACAATGAGCAGTTCTTC.

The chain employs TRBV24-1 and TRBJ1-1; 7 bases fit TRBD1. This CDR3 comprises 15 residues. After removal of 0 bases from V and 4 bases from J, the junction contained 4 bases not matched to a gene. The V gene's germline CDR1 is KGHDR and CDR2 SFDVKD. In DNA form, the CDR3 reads TGTGCCACCAGTGATTTGAACAGGGGAGGCACTGAAGCTTTCTTT. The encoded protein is CATSDLNRGGTEAFF.

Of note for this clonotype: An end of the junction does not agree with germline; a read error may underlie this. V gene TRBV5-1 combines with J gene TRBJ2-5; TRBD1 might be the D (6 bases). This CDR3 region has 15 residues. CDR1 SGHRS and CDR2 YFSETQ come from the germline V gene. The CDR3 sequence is CASSSDPGSGQTRYF. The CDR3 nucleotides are TGCGCCAGCAGCTCGGATCCAGGGTCCGGACAGACCCGGTACTTC. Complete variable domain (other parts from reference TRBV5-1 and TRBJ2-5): KAGVTQTPRYLIKTRGQQVTLSCSPISGHRSVSWYQQTPGQGLQFLFEYFSETQRNKGNFPGRFSGRQFSNSRSEMNVSTLELGDSALYLCASSSDPGSGQTRYFGPGTRLLVL.

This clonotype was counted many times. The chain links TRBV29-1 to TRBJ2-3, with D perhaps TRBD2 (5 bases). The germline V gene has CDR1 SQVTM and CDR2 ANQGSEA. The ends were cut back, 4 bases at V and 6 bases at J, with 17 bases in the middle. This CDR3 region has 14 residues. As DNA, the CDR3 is TGCAGCGTTGGGTTGGCGGGCCTGGTCGATACGCAGTATTTT. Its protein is CSVGLAGLVDTQYF.

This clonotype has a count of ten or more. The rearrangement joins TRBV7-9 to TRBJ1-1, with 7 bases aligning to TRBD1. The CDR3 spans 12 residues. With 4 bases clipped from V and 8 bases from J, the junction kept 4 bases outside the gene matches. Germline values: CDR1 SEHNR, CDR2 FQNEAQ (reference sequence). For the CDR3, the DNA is TGTGCCAGCAGCTATGAACAGGGGGAAGCTTTCTTT. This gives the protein CASSYEQGEAFF.

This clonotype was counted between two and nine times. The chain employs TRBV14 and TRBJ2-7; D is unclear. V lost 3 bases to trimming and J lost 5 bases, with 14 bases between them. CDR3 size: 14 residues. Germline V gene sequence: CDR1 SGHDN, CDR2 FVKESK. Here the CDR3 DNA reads TGTGCCAGCAGCCAGAACGGGCCCTACGACGAGCAGTACTTC. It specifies CASSQNGPYDEQYF.

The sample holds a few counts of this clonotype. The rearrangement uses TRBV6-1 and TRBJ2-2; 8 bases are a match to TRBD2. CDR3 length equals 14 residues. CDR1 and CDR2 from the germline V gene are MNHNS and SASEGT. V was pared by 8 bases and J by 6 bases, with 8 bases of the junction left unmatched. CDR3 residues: CASVAVAGPGELFF. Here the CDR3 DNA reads TGTGCCAGCGTCGCGGTAGCGGGGCCCGGGGAGCTGTTTTTT.

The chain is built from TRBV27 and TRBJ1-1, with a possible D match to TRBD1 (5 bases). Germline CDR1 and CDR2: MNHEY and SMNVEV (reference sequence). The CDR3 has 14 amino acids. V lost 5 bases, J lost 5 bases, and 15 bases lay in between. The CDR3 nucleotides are TGTGCCAGCAGTCCCAGGGCGAGTCCTACTGAAGCTTTCTTT. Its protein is CASSPRASPTEAFF.